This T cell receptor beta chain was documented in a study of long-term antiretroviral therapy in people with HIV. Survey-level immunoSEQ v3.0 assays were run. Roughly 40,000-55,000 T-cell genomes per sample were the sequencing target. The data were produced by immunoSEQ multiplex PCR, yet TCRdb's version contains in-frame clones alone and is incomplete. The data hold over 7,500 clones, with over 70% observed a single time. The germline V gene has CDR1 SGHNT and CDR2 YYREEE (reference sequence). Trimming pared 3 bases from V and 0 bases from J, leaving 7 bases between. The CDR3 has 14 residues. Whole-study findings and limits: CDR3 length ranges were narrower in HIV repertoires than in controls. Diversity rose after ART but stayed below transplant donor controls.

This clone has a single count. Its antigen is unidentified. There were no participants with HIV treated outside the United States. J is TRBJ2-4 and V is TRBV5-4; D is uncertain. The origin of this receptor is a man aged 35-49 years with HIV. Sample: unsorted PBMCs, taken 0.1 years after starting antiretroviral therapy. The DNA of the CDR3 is TGTGCCAGCAGCTCAGTCTTAGCCAAAAACATTCAGTACTTC. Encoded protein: CASSSVLAKNIQYF.